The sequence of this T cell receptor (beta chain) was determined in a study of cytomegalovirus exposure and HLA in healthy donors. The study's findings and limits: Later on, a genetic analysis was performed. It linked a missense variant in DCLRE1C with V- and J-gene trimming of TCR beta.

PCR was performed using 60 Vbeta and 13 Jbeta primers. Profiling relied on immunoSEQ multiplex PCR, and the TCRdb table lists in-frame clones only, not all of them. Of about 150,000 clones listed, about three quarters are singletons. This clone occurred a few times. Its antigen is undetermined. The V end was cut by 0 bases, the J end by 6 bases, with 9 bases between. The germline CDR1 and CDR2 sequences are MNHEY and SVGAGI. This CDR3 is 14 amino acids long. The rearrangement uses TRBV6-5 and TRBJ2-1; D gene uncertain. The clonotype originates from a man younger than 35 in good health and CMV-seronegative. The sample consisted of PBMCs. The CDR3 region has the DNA TGTGCCAGCAGTTACTCGACGGCGGCCAATGAGCAGTTCTTC. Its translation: CASSYSTAANEQFF.